Sequencing of this T cell receptor beta chain was carried out in a study of blood T cell repertoires in COVID-19. Study details: Researchers got acute and convalescent COVID-19 samples from the United States, Italy and Spain. T cells, B-cell-depleted T cells, or PBMCs supplied cDNA or gDNA.

This CDR3 spans 11 amino acids. In the original processing: Nucleated cell number was recorded as an estimate derived from reference gene primer amplification. The repertoire was sequenced with immunoSEQ multiplex PCR; TCRdb's copy has only in-frame clones and lacks some. V and J calls and clone size are as listed in that table; D and trimming were resolved from the DNA. The profile shows tens of thousands of clones, about 75% of them singletons. Sequenced material: peripheral blood. The TCR was taken from a man aged 70-80 years with active or convalescent COVID-19. The chain joins TRBV21-1 to TRBJ1-2. TRBV21-1 represents a pseudogene. CDR3 nucleotide sequence: TGTGCCAGCAGCTCTCCCTATGGCTACACCTTC. This encodes CASSSPYGYTF.